These 25 T cell receptor beta chains came from one sample sequenced in a study of T cells expressing NK-cell markers. Reprocessing the 5' RACE reads, TCRdb reports a single entry for every CDR3 protein and omits DNA. The data include 400,000 to 550,000 distinct CDR3 sequences; the top ten clones carry more than 7%. The sequenced sample was blood T cells: a sorted CD56 or NKG2C T cell subset, CD4+ or CD8+ T cells, or bulk PBMC T cells (not recorded which). The source is a woman between 18 and 75 years old in good health.

The chain carries TRBV29-1 and TRBJ2-3. Germline-derived CDR1 and CDR2 are SQVTM and ANQGSEA. CDR3 length: 12 amino acids. The CDR3 reads CSVGLATDTQYF.

The gene calls are TRBV5-4 and TRBJ1-1. The CDR3 is 12 residues long. Germline assignment: CDR1 SGHNT and CDR2 YYREEE (reference sequence). CDR3: CATEEMNTEAFF.

The chain recombines TRBV25-1 with TRBJ2-5. The CDR3 is made up of 13 amino acids. CDR1 MGHDK and CDR2 SYGVNS come from the germline V gene. The CDR3 loop is CASSESKRETQYF.

The chain joins TRBV20-1 to TRBJ2-1; TCRdb outputs TRBD2, but without DNA this stays unchecked. Germline V CDR1 and CDR2: DFQATT, SNEGSKA (reference sequence). The CDR3 extends over 16 amino acids. The CDR3 sequence: CSAPPRLASSYNEQFF.

The V call is TRBV30, the J call TRBJ2-1; without DNA, the TCRdb call of TRBD2 cannot be checked. Germline CDR1 reads GTSNPN; CDR2 reads SVGIG (reference sequence). This CDR3 has 14 residues. This chain's CDR3 is CAWSPTRGDNEQFF.

J is TRBJ1-1 and V is TRBV4-1; TCRdb proposes TRBD1, but this gene call is untestable without DNA. CDR3 length: 15 amino acids. The germline V gene encodes CDR1 MGHRA and CDR2 YSYEKL. Here the CDR3 reads CASSQDRGGNTEAFF.

The rearrangement uses TRBV29-1 and TRBJ2-3; TCRdb names TRBD1, which stays unverified in the absence of DNA. The CDR3 sequence is 13 residues long. CDR1 is SQVTM, CDR2 ANQGSEA, per germline. The chain's CDR3 is CSVTPGGADTQYF.

This rearrangement joins TRBV29-1 to TRBJ2-3. The germline gives CDR1 SQVTM, CDR2 ANQGSEA. The length of the CDR3 is 11 residues. CDR3: CSVAGTDTQYF.

The chain couples TRBV11-2 to TRBJ2-7; TCRdb indicates TRBD2, and absent DNA this call remains unverified. Germline CDR1 and CDR2: SGHAT and FQNNGV. CDR3 length equals 12 residues. The CDR3 here is CASSLGGEAQYF.

The gene calls are TRBV5-4 and TRBJ2-7; TCRdb proposes TRBD1, but this gene call is untestable without DNA. From germline, CDR1 is SGHNT and CDR2 YYREEE (reference sequence). The CDR3 length is 14 residues. The CDR3 protein is CASSRDSYSYEQYF.

This chain connects TRBV19 to TRBJ2-1; with no DNA, the TCRdb D assignment of TRBD2 cannot be verified. This CDR3 comprises 14 residues. Looked up from germline, CDR1 is LNHDA and CDR2 is SQIVND (reference sequence). The CDR3 here is CASSKAGGLNEQFF.

The rearrangement uses TRBV11-2 and TRBJ1-6; the TCRdb call, TRBD1, lacks DNA for checking. This CDR3 comprises 15 residues. The germline V gene has CDR1 SGHAT and CDR2 FQNNGV. CDR3 sequence reads: CASSLDWGGDSPLHF.

The chain has TRBV20-1 and TRBJ1-5. Germline V gene data show CDR1 as DFQATT and CDR2 as SNEGSKA (reference sequence). The CDR3 extends over 14 amino acids. The CDR3: CSARQGLNNQPQHF.

V gene TRBV18 combines with J gene TRBJ1-4. The germline gives CDR1 KGHSH, CDR2 LQKENI. The CDR3 loop spans 15 amino acids. The CDR3 sequence: CASSQDGAINEKLFF. The full variable domain, its missing parts supplied by reference TRBV18 and TRBJ1-4, is NAGVMQNPRHLVRRRGQEARLRCSPMKGHSHVYWYRQLPEEGLKFMVYLQKENIIDESGMPKERFSAEFPKEGPSILRIQQVVRGDSAAYFCASSQDGAINEKLFFGSGTQLSVL.

The chain joins TRBV28 to TRBJ2-5. The CDR3 extends over 13 amino acids. Germline loops: CDR1 MDHEN, CDR2 SYDVKM. The CDR3: CASSFPLTETQYF.

J is TRBJ2-3 and V is TRBV4-1. Germline assignment: CDR1 MGHRA and CDR2 YSYEKL. The CDR3 has 13 residues. CDR3 residues: CASSQGVSDTQYF.

The rearrangement uses TRBV29-1 and TRBJ2-7; there is no DNA to check the TCRdb D call of TRBD1. This CDR3 is 12 amino acids long. Germline lookup yields CDR1 SQVTM and CDR2 ANQGSEA. The CDR3 protein is CSVVYRAHEQYF.

This chain joins TRBV28 and TRBJ2-7; TCRdb indicates TRBD1, and absent DNA this call remains unverified. This CDR3 is 15 amino acids long. Germline-derived CDR1 and CDR2 are MDHEN and SYDVKM. The CDR3 spells CASSPRGEVRYEQYF.

The chain couples TRBV14 to TRBJ2-6. CDR1 and CDR2 (germline): SGHDN, FVKESK. This CDR3 spans 15 amino acids. CDR3 region: CASSAGLAGANVLTF.

This chain uses TRBV12-3 or TRBV12-4 with TRBJ1-2; the D call of TRBD1 rests on TCRdb alone, since no DNA is present to check it. This CDR3 is 15 amino acids long. The chain's CDR3 is CASSPLGQGNYGYTF.

The V gene is TRBV3-1, the J gene TRBJ1-2; absent DNA, TCRdb's TRBD1 call cannot be checked. Germline assignment: CDR1 LGHDT and CDR2 YNNKEL (reference sequence). The CDR3 is made up of 16 amino acids. The CDR3 loop is CASSQSPTGNNYGYTF.

The V gene is TRBV5-1, the J gene TRBJ2-1. The germline V gene encodes CDR1 SGHRS and CDR2 YFSETQ. The length of the CDR3 is 11 residues. CDR3 in amino acids: CASSWMGEQFF.

The chain has TRBV19 and TRBJ2-1; TCRdb's D call of TRBD1 is untestable without DNA. Germline lookup yields CDR1 LNHDA and CDR2 SQIVND (reference sequence). The CDR3 has 14 amino acids. CDR3 region: CATTRGPSYNEQFF. Full variable domain (outside the CDR3, taken from reference TRBV19 and TRBJ2-1): DGGITQSPKYLFRKEGQNVTLSCEQNLNHDAMYWYRQDPGQGLRLIYYSQIVNDFQKGDIAEGYSVSREKKESFPLTVTSAQKNPTAFYLCATTRGPSYNEQFFGPGTRLTVL.

The rearrangement uses TRBV5-1 and TRBJ2-1; the TCRdb D gene call, TRBD2, has no DNA to confirm it. The CDR3 is 17 residues long. CDR1 is SGHRS, CDR2 YFSETQ, per germline. The CDR3 loop is CASSPTSGVTSYNEQFF.

The rearrangement uses TRBV29-1 and TRBJ2-3; TCRdb reports TRBD1, a call that lacks DNA to check it against. Germline-derived CDR1 and CDR2 are SQVTM and ANQGSEA. CDR3 length: 14 residues. The CDR3 sequence: CSGGDSGAGDTQYF.